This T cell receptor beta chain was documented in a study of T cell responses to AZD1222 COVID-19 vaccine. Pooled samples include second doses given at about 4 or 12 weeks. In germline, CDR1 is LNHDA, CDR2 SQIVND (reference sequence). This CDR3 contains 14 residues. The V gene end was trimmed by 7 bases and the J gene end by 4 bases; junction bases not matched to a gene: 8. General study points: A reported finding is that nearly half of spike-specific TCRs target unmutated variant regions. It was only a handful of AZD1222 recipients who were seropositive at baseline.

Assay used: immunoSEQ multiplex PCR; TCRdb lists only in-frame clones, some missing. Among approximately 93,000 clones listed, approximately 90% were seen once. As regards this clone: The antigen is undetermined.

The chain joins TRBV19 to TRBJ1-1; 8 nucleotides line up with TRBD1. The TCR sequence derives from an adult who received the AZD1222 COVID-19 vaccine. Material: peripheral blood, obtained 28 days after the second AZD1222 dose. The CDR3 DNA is TGTGCCAGTACCACGACAGGGGTGGCCACTGAAGCTTTCTTT. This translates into CASTTTGVATEAFF.